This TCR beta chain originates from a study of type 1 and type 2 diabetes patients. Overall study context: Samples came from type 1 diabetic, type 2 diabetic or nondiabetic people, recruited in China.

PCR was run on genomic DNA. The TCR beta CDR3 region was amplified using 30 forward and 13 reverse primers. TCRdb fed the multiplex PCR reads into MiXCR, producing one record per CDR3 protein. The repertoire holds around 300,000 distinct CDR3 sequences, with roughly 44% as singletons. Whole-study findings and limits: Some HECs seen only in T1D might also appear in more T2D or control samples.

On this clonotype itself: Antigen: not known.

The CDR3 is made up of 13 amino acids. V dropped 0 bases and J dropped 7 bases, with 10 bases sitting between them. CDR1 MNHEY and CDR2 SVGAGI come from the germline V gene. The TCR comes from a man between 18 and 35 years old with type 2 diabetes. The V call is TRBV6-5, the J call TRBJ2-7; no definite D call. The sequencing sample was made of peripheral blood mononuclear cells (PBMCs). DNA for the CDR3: TGTGCCAGCAGTTACTCGAGAATGGGAGAGCAGTACTTC. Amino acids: CASSYSRMGEQYF.